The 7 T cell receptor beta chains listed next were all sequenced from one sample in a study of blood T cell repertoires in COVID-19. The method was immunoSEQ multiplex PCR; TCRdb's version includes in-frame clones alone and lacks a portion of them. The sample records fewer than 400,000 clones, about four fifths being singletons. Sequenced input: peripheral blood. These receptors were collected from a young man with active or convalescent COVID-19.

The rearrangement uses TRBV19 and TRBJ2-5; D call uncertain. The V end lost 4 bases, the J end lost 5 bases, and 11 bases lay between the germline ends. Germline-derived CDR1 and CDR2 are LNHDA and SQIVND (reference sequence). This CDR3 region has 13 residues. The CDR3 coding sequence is TGTGCCAGTAGTAGTATTCTGTCGGAGACCCAGTACTTC. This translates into CASSSILSETQYF. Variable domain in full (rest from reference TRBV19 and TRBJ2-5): DGGITQSPKYLFRKEGQNVTLSCEQNLNHDAMYWYRQDPGQGLRLIYYSQIVNDFQKGDIAEGYSVSREKKESFPLTVTSAQKNPTAFYLCASSSILSETQYFGPGTRLLVL.

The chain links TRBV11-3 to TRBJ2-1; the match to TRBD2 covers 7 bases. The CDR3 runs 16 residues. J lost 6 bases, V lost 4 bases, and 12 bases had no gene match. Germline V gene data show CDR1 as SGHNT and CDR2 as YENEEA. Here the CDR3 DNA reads TGTGCCAGCAGCTCTAGGGCCAGCGGGGTATCCAATGAGCAGTTCTTC. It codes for CASSSRASGVSNEQFF. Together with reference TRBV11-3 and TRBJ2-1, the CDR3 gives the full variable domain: EAGVVQSPRYKIIEKKQPVAFWCNPISGHNTLYWYLQNLGQGPELLIRYENEEAVDDSQLPKDRFSAERLKGVDSTLKIQPAELGDSAVYLCASSSRASGVSNEQFFGPGTRLTVL.

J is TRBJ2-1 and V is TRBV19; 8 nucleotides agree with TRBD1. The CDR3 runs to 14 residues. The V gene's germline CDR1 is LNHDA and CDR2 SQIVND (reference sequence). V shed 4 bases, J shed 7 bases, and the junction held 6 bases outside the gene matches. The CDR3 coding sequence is TGTGCCAGTAGTAACAGCCGGACAGGGAATGAGCAGTTCTTC. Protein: CASSNSRTGNEQFF.

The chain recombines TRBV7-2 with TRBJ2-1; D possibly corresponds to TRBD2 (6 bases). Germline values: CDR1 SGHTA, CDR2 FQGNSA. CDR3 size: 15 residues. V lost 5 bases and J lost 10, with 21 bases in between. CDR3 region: CASSPATGSRGEQFF. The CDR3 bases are TGTGCCAGCAGCCCGGCCACCGGGAGCCGCGGGGAGCAGTTCTTC.

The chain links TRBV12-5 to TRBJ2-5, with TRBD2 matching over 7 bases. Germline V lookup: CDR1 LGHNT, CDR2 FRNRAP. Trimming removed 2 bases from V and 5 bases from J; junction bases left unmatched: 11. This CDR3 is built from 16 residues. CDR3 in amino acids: CASGLSRSAGVETQYF. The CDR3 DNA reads TGTGCTAGTGGTTTGAGCCGCAGTGCGGGAGTGGAGACCCAGTACTTC. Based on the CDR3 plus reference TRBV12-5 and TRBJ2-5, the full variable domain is DARVTQTPRHKVTEMGQEVTMRCQPILGHNTVFWYRQTMMQGLELLAYFRNRAPLDDSGMPKDRFSAEMPDATLATLKIQPSEPRDSAVYFCASGLSRSAGVETQYFGPGTRLLVL.

This chain's CDR3 is CASTLWTGYDGYTF. The DNA of the CDR3 is TGTGCCAGCACCCTCTGGACAGGGTATGATGGCTACACCTTC. The rearrangement joins TRBV6-5 to TRBJ1-2; 8 positions agree with TRBD1. The CDR3 length is 14 residues. Germline CDR1 and CDR2: MNHEY and SVGAGI. Unmatched junction bases numbered 10, after V lost 7 bases and J lost 6 bases.

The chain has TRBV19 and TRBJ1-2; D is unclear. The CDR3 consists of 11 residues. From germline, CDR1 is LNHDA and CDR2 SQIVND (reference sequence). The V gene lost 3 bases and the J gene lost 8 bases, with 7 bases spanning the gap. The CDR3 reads CASSIAAGYTF. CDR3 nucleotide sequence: TGTGCCAGTAGTATTGCTGCGGGCTACACCTTC. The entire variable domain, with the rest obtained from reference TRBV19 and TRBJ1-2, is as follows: DGGITQSPKYLFRKEGQNVTLSCEQNLNHDAMYWYRQDPGQGLRLIYYSQIVNDFQKGDIAEGYSVSREKKESFPLTVTSAQKNPTAFYLCASSIAAGYTFGSGTRLTVV.